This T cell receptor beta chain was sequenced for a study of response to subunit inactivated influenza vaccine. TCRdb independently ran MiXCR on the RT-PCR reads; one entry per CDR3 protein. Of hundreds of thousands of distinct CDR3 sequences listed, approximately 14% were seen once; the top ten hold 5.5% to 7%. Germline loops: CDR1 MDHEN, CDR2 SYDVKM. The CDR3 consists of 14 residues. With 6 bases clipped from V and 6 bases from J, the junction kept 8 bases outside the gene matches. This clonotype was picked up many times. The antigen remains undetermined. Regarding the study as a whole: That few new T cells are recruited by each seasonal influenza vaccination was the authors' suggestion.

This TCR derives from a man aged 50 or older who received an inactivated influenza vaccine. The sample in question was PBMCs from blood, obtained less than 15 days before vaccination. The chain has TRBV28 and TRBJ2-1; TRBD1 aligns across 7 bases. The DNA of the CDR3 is TGTGCCAGCAGCAGACAGGGTATGAGCAATGAGCAGTTCTTC. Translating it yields CASSRQGMSNEQFF. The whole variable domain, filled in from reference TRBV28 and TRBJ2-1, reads DVKVTQSSRYLVKRTGEKVFLECVQDMDHENMFWYRQDPGLGLRLIYFSYDVKMKEKGDIPEGYSVSREKKERFSLILESASTNQTSMYLCASSRQGMSNEQFFGPGTRLTVL.